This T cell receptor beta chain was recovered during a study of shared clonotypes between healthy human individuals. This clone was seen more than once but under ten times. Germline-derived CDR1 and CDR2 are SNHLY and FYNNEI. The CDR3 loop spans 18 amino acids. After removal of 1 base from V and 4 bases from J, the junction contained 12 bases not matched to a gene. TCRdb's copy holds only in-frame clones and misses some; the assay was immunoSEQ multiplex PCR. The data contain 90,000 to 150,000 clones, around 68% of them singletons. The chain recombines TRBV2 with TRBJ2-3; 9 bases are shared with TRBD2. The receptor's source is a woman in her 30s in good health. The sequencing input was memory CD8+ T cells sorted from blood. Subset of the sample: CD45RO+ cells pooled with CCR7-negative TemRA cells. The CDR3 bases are TGTGCCAGCAGTGAAGAGCCCTTTGGCGGGAGGGCCGCAGATACGCAGTATTTT. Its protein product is CASSEEPFGGRAADTQYF.